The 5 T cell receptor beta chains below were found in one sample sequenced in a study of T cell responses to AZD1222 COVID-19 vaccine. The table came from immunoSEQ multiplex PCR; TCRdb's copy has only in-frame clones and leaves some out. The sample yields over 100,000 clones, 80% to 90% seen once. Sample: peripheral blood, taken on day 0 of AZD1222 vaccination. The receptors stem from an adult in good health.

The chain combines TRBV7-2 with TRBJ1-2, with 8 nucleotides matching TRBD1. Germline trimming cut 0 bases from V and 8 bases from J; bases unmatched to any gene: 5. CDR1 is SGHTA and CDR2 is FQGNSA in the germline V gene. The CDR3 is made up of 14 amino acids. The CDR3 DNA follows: TGTGCCAGCAGCTTAGCGCAGGGGGCGGGCGGCTACACCTTC. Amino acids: CASSLAQGAGGYTF.

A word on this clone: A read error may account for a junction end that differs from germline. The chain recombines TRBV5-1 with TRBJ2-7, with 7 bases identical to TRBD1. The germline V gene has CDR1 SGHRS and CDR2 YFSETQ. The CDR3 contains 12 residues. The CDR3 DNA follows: TGCGCCAGCAGCTTGCAGGACAGGCCCCAATTTTTC. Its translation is CASSLQDRPQFF.

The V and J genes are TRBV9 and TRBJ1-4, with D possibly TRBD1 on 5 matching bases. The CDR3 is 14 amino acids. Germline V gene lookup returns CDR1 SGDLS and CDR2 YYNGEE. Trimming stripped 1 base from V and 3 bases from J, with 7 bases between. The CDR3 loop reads CASSVQGSNEKLFF. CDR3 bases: TGTGCCAGCAGCGTACAGGGTTCTAATGAAAAACTGTTTTTT.

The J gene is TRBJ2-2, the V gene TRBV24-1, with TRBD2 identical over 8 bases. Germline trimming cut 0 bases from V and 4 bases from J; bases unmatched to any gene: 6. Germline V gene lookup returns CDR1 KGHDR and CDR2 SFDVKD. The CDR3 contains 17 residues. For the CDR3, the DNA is TGTGCCACCAGTGATTTGCGTAGCGGGATAGTCACCGGGGAGCTGTTTTTT. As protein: CATSDLRSGIVTGELFF.

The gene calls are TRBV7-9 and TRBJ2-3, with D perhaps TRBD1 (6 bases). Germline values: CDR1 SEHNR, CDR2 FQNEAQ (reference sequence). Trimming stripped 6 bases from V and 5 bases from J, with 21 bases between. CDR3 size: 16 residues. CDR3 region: CASSYVPGHDIDTQYF. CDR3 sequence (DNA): TGTGCCAGCAGTTACGTACCGGGACATGATATAGATACGCAGTATTTT.